The rows below give T cell receptor beta chains drawn from one sample of a study of post-analysis software for immune sequencing data. TCRdb re-analysed the PCR reads in MiXCR, keeping a single row per CDR3 protein. Altogether fewer than 600,000 distinct CDR3 sequences are present, roughly 45% being singletons, with the ten largest covering about 12%. Sequencing used blood. The receptors come from a girl aged 10-17 years with multiple sclerosis. The CDR3 runs from the conserved cysteine through the conserved F or W. A D gene is named only where the DNA matches it firmly.

TRBJ2-1	TRBV7-3	.	CASSPIARGEQFF
.	TRBV20-1	.	CSAPGAGEETQYF
TRBJ2-1	TRBV12-3/TRBV12-4	.	CATSTRSNEQFF
TRBJ2-7	TRBV20-1	.	CSGAISYEQYF
TRBJ1-5	TRBV6-1	TRBD1	CASSPGTGSNQPQHF
.	TRBV12-3/TRBV12-4	.	CASSLGTWGETQYF
TRBJ1-1	TRBV12-3/TRBV12-4	TRBD1	CASSGRTGGTEAFF
TRBJ2-1	TRBV5-1	.	CASSYPSERGADSSYNEQFF
TRBJ2-7	TRBV10-3	TRBD2	CAISESPVGGSSYEQYF
TRBJ2-5	TRBV5-1	.	CASSLGGQGETQYF
TRBJ2-4	TRBV19	.	CASSPIRTIAKNIQYF
TRBJ2-1	TRBV28	.	CASSEYWGSYNEQFF
TRBJ2-2	TRBV20-1	TRBD1	CSASPRQGITGELFF
TRBJ2-1	TRBV6-4	.	CASSEDANNEQFF
TRBJ2-3	TRBV10-1	.	CASSESNYPSTDTQYF
TRBJ2-3	TRBV4-3	TRBD2	CASSQDRLAEVTDTQYF
TRBJ2-3	TRBV5-5	TRBD2	CASSLAAGDHHTQYF
TRBJ1-5	TRBV14	TRBD1	CASSQGPRTGVSNQPQHF
TRBJ2-7	TRBV3-1	TRBD1	CASSRDSHSYEQYF
TRBJ1-1	TRBV19	.	CASSIATTTENTEAFF
TRBJ1-1	TRBV7-9	.	CASSLGGSGEAFF
TRBJ1-5	TRBV18	.	CASSPPGDQPQHF
TRBJ2-1	TRBV12-3/TRBV12-4	TRBD2	CASTSSGRESPRFF
TRBJ1-4	TRBV5-1	.	CASSPTRQVAGNEKLFF
TRBJ2-7	TRBV7-8	.	CASSQSPVGTLTYEQYF
TRBJ2-3	TRBV29-1	.	CSVGGPFADTQYF
TRBJ1-5	TRBV10-2	.	CARMGRHSNQPQHF
TRBJ1-2	TRBV5-1	.	CASSRPNDNYGYTF
.	TRBV7-8	TRBD2	CASSSPGLGDHEQYF
TRBJ2-7	TRBV7-9	TRBD2	CASRRLAGGPGHSYEQYF
TRBJ2-1	TRBV19	.	CASSFVPNYNEQFF
TRBJ2-3	TRBV20-1	TRBD2	CSAPSLAGANTQYF
TRBJ1-2	TRBV29-1	.	CSVEDRSYGYTF
TRBJ2-1	TRBV20-1	TRBD2	CSADFGLAGVDEQFF